This TCR beta chain was captured in a study of T cells in women clearing cervical HPV infection. On this clone: Read coverage stops 3 residues before the CDR3 terminus; the germline J gene supplies the remainder.

Trimming shortened V by 3 bases and J by 2 bases, and 13 bases separated the two germline ends. Germline assignment: CDR1 LNHDA and CDR2 SQIVND (reference sequence). The CDR3 is 15 amino acids. Profiled with immunoSEQ multiplex PCR; TCRdb holds only in-frame clones, not every one. The sample features under 45,000 clones, with less than 8.5% in its top ten. The TCR comes from a woman between 18 and 75 years old with a cervical HPV16 infection that either progressed to CIN3+ or cleared (not recorded which). The genes are TRBV19 and TRBJ1-1, with unresolved D. Sequenced: blood buffy coat. Partial CDR3 DNA: TGTGCCAGTAGTATTGCCTTGAGGGTCAACACTGAA. Protein sequence: CASSIALRVNTE. The CDR3 in its entirety is CASSIALRVNTEAFF.